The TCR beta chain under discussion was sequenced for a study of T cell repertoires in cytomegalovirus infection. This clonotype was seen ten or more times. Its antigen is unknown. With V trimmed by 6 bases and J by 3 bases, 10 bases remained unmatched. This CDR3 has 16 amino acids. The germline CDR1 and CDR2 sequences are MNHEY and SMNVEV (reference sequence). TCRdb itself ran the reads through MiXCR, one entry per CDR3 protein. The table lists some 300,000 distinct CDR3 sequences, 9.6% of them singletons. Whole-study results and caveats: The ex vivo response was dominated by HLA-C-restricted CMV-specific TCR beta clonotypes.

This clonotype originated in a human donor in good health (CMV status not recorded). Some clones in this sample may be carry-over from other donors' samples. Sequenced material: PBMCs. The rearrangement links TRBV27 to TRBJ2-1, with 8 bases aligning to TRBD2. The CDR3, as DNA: TGTGCCAGCAGCATAAAGGGACTAGGCTACTACAATGAGCAGTTCTTC. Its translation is CASSIKGLGYYNEQFF.